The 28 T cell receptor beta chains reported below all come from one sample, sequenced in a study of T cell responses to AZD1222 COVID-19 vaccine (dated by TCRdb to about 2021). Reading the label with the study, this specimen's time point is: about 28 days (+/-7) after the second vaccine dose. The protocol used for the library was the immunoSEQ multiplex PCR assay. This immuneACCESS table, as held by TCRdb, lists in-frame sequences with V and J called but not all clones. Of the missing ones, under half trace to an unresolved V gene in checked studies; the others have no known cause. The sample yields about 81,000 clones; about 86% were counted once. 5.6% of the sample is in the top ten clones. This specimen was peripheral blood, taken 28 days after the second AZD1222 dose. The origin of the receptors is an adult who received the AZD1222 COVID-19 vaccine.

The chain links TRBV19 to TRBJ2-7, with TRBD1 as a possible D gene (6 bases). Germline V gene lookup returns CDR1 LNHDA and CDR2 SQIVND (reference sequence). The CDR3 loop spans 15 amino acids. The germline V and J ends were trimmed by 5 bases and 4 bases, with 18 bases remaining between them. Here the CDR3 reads CASSAMTGSEYEQYF. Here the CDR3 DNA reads TGTGCCAGTAGTGCCATGACAGGTTCCGAGTACGAGCAGTACTTC.

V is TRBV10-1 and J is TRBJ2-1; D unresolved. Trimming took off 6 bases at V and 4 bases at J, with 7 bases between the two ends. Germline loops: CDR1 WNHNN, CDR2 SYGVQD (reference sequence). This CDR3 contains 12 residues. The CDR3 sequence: CASRELYNEQFF. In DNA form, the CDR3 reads TGCGCCAGCAGAGAACTGTACAATGAGCAGTTCTTC.

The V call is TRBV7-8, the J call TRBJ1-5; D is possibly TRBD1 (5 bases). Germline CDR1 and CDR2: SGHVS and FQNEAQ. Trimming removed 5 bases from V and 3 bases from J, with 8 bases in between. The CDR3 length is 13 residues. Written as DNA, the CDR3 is TGTGCCAGCAGCCGACAGCTCAATCAGCCCCAGCATTTT. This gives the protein CASSRQLNQPQHF.

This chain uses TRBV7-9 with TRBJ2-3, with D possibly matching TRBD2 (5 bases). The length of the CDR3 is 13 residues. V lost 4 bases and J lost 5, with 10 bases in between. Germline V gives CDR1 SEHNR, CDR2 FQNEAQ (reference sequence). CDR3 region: CASSSTGEDTQYF. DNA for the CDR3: TGTGCCAGCAGCTCAACCGGGGAAGATACGCAGTATTTT.

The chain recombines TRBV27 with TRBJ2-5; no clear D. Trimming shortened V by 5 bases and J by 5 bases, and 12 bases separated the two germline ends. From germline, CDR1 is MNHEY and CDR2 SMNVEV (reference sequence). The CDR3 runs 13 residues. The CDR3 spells CASSPRARETQYF. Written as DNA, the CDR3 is TGTGCCAGCAGTCCTAGGGCGAGGGAGACCCAGTACTTC.

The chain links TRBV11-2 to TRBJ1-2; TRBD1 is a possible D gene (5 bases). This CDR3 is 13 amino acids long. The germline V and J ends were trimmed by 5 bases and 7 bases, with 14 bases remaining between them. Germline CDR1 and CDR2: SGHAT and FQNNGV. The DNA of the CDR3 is TGTGCCAGCAGCCCCGGACAAGACTTTGGCTACACCTTC. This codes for CASSPGQDFGYTF. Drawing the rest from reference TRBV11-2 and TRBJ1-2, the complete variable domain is EAGVAQSPRYKIIEKRQSVAFWCNPISGHATLYWYQQILGQGPKLLIQFQNNGVVDDSQLPKDRFSAERLKGVDSTLKIQPAKLEDSAVYLCASSPGQDFGYTFGSGTRLTVV.

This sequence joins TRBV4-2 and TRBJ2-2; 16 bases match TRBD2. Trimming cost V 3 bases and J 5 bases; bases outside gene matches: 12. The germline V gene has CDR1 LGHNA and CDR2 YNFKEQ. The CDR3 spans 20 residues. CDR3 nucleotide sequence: TGTGCCAGCAGCCATCCCCCTGGGGGACTAGCGGGAGGGCCGACCGGGGAGCTGTTTTTT. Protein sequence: CASSHPPGGLAGGPTGELFF.

CDR3 residues: CASSPPGQGNEQFF. The CDR3 DNA is TGTGCCAGCTCACCACCGGGACAGGGAAATGAGCAGTTCTTC. V and J are TRBV18 and TRBJ2-1; TRBD1 matches at 9 bases. Germline V gives CDR1 KGHSH, CDR2 LQKENI. V lost 0 bases to trimming and J lost 7 bases; unmatched junction nucleotides: 1. The CDR3 length is 14 residues.

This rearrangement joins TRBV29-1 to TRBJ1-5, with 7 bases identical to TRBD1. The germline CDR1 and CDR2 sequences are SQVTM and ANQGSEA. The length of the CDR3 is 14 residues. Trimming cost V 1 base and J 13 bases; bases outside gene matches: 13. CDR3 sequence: CSVEVVGGPTQQHF. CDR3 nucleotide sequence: TGCAGCGTTGAAGTAGTAGGGGGCCCTACGCAACAGCATTTT.

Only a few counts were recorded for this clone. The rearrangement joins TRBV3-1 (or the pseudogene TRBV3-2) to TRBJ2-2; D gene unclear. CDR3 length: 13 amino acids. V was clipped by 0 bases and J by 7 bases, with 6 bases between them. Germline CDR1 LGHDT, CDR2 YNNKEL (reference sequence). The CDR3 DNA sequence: TGTGCCAGCAGCCAAGATAGGTACGGGGAGCTGTTTTTT. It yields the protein CASSQDRYGELFF.

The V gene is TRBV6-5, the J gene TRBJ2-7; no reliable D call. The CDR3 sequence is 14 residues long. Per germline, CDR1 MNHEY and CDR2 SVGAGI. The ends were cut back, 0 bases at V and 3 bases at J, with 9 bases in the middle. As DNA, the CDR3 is TGTGCCAGCAGTTACTCGAGTCCAGACTACGAGCAGTACTTC. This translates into CASSYSSPDYEQYF.

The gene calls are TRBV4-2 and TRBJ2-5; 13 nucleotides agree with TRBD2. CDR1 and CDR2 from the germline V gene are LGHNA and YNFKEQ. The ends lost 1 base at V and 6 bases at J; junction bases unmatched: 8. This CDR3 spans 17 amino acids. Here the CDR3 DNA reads TGTGCCAGCAGCCAAGGGGTGGGACTAGCGGGGCAGAAGACCCAGTACTTC. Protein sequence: CASSQGVGLAGQKTQYF.

The CDR3 reads CASSTQAGTSTDTQYF. The CDR3 DNA follows: TGTGCCAGCAGCACTCAAGCGGGAACTAGCACAGATACGCAGTATTTT. V is TRBV27 and J is TRBJ2-3, with 7 bases that match TRBD2. The J segment lost 0 bases and the V segment lost 6 bases, leaving 9 bases of the junction unmatched. This CDR3 is built from 16 residues. Germline lookup yields CDR1 MNHEY and CDR2 SMNVEV (reference sequence).

CDR3 residues: CATQISGANVLTF. The DNA for the CDR3 is TGTGCCACTCAGATTTCTGGGGCCAACGTCCTGACTTTC. The gene calls are TRBV28 and TRBJ2-6, with D hard to call. The length of the CDR3 is 13 residues. CDR1 and CDR2 from the germline V gene are MDHEN and SYDVKM. V was clipped by 10 bases and J by 1 base, with 8 bases between them.

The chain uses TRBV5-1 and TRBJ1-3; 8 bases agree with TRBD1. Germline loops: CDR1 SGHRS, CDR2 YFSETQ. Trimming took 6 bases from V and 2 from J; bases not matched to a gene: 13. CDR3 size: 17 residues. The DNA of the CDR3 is TGCGCCAGCAAGCCTTCGTGGCAGGGGGCGGCTGGAAACACCATATATTTT. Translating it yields CASKPSWQGAAGNTIYF. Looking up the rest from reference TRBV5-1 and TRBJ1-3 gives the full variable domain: KAGVTQTPRYLIKTRGQQVTLSCSPISGHRSVSWYQQTPGQGLQFLFEYFSETQRNKGNFPGRFSGRQFSNSRSEMNVSTLELGDSALYLCASKPSWQGAAGNTIYFGEGSWLTVV.

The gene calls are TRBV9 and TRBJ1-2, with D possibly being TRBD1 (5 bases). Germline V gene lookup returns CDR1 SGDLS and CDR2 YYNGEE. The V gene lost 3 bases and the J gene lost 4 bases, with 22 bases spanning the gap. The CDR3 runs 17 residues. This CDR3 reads CASSDSPGTLLGYGYTF. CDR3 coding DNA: TGTGCCAGCAGCGACTCCCCCGGGACCCTCTTGGGCTATGGCTACACCTTC.

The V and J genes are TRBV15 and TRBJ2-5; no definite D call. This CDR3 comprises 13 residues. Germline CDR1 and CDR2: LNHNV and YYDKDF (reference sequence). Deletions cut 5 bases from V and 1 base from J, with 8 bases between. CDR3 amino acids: CATSRYGQETQYF. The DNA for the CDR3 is TGTGCCACCAGCCGATACGGCCAAGAGACCCAGTACTTC.

The CDR3 region is CASSYPLSTALSNQPQHF. The CDR3 region has the DNA TGTGCCAGTAGCTACCCCCTTAGCACAGCCCTTAGCAATCAGCCCCAGCATTTT. V and J are TRBV19 and TRBJ1-5; D gene ambiguous. The CDR3 has 18 residues. V gave up 6 bases and J gave up 0 bases, with 21 bases separating them. CDR1 and CDR2 from the germline V gene are LNHDA and SQIVND (reference sequence). Together with reference TRBV19 and TRBJ1-5, the CDR3 gives the full variable domain: DGGITQSPKYLFRKEGQNVTLSCEQNLNHDAMYWYRQDPGQGLRLIYYSQIVNDFQKGDIAEGYSVSREKKESFPLTVTSAQKNPTAFYLCASSYPLSTALSNQPQHFGDGTRLSIL.

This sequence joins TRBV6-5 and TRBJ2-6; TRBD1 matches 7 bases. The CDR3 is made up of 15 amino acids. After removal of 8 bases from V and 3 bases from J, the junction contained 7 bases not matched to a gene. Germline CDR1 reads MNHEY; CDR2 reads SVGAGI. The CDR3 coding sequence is TGTGCCAGCGCTACAGGGGAGAGTGGGGCCAACGTCCTGACTTTC. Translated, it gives CASATGESGANVLTF.

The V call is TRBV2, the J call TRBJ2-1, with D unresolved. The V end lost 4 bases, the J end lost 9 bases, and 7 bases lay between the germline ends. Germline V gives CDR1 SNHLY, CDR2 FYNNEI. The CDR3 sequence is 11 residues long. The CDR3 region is CASSGWGEQFF. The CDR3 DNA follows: TGTGCCAGCAGTGGTTGGGGTGAGCAGTTCTTC.

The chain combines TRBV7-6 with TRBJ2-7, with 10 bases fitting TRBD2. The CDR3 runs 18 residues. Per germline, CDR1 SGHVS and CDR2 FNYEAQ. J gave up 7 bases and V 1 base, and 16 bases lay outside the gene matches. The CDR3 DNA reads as TGTGCCAGCAGCTTAGAGGGTAGGGGACTAGCGCCTCTACGGGAGCAGTACTTC. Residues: CASSLEGRGLAPLREQYF. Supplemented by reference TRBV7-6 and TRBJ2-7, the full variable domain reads GAGVSQSPRYKVTKRGQDVALRCDPISGHVSLYWYRQALGQGPEFLTYFNYEAQQDKSGLPNDRFSAERPEGSISTLTIQRTEQRDSAMYRCASSLEGRGLAPLREQYFGPGTRLTVT.

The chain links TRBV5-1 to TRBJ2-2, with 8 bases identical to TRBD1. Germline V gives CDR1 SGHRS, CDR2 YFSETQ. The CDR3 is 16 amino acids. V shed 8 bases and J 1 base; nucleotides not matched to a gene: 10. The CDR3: CASRAPGQENTGELFF. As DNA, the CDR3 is TGCGCCAGTCGAGCACCGGGACAGGAGAACACCGGGGAGCTGTTTTTT.

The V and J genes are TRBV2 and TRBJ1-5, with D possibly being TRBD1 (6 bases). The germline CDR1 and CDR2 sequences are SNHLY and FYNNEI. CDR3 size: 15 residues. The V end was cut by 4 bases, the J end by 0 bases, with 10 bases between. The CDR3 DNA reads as TGTGCCAGCAGTGGGAGGACAGTTAGCAATCAGCCCCAGCATTTT. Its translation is CASSGRTVSNQPQHF. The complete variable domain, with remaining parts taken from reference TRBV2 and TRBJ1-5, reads EPEVTQTPSHQVTQMGQEVILRCVPISNHLYFYWYRQILGQKVEFLVSFYNNEISEKSEIFDDQFSVERPDGSNFTLKIRSTKLEDSAMYFCASSGRTVSNQPQHFGDGTRLSIL.

CDR3 nucleotide sequence: TGTGCCAGCAGCTTGGTTACAGGGGGCGCGAAGCAGTACTTC. Residues: CASSLVTGGAKQYF. The rearrangement links TRBV5-6 to TRBJ2-7, with 9 bases fitting TRBD1. V dropped 0 bases and J dropped 8; count of bases not matched to a gene: 6. The CDR3 has 14 amino acids. The germline CDR1 and CDR2 sequences are SGHDT and YYEEEE. The full variable domain, completed using reference TRBV5-6 and TRBJ2-7, is DAGVTQSPTHLIKTRGQQVTLRCSPKSGHDTVSWYQQALGQGPQFIFQYYEEEERQRGNFPDRFSGHQFPNYSSELNVNALLLGDSALYLCASSLVTGGAKQYFGPGTRLTVT.

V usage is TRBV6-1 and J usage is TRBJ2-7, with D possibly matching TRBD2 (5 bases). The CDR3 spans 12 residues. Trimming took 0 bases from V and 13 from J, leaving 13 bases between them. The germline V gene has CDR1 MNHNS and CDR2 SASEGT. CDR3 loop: CASSEARGRIYF. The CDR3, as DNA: TGTGCCAGCAGTGAAGCGCGCGGGCGTATATACTTC.

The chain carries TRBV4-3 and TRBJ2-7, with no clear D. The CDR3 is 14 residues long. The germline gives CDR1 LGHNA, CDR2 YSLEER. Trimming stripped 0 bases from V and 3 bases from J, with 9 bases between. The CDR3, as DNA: TGCGCCAGCAGCCAAGATCGGACGGGCTACGAGCAGTACTTC. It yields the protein CASSQDRTGYEQYF.

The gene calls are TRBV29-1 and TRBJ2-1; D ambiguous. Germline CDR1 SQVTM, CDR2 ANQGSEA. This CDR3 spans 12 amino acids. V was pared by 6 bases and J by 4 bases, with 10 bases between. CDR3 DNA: TGCAGCGTGGTAACATCGTACAATGAGCAGTTCTTC. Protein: CSVVTSYNEQFF.

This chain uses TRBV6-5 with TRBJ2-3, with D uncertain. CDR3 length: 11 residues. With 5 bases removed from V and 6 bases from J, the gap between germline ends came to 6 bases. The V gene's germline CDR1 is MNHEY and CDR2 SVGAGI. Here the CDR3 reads CASSRLDTQYF. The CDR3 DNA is TGTGCCAGCAGTAGGTTGGATACGCAGTATTTT.